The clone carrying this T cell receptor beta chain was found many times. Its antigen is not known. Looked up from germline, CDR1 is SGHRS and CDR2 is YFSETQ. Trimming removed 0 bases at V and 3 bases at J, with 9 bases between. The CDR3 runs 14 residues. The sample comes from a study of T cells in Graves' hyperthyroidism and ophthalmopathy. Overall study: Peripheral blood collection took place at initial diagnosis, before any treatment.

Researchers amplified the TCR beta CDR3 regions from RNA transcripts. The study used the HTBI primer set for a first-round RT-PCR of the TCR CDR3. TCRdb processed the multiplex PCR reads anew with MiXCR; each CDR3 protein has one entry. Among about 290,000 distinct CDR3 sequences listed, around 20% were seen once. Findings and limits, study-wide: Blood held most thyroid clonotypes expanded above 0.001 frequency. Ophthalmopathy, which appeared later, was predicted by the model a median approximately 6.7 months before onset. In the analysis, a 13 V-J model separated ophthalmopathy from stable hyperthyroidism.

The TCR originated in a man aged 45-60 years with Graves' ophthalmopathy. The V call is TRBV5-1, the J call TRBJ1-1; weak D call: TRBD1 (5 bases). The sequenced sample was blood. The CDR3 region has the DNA TGCGCCAGCAGCTTGGCTGGGGGAGACACTGAAGCTTTCTTT. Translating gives CASSLAGGDTEAFF.